This TCR beta chain was captured in a study of glioma-infiltrating T cells after dendritic cell vaccination. On the study more broadly: Patients received three intradermal dendritic cell vaccine injections at biweekly intervals.

Time point meaning: after dendritic cell vaccination, including at tumor progression/relapse. PBMC were collected before vaccination, two weeks after the third vaccination, and at progression. This clone was observed a single time. Germline V gene data show CDR1 as SGHDT and CDR2 as YYEEEE. Losses at the gene ends were 4 bases for V and 9 bases for J; bases not matched to a gene: 4. This CDR3 comprises 14 residues. Amplification used 60 V beta primers and 13 J beta primers. This table comes from immunoSEQ multiplex PCR, and its TCRdb copy is limited to in-frame clones, with some not included. This sample has 85,000 to 100,000 clones, with roughly 85% found just once.

This clonotype was sampled from a human donor with glioblastoma. The specimen was blood, collected after dendritic cell vaccination. The chain carries TRBV5-6 and TRBJ2-1; 13 bases are a match to TRBD2. The CDR3 is CASSRGLAGLEQFF. CDR3 nucleotide sequence: TGTGCCAGCAGCAGGGGACTAGCGGGACTTGAGCAGTTCTTC.